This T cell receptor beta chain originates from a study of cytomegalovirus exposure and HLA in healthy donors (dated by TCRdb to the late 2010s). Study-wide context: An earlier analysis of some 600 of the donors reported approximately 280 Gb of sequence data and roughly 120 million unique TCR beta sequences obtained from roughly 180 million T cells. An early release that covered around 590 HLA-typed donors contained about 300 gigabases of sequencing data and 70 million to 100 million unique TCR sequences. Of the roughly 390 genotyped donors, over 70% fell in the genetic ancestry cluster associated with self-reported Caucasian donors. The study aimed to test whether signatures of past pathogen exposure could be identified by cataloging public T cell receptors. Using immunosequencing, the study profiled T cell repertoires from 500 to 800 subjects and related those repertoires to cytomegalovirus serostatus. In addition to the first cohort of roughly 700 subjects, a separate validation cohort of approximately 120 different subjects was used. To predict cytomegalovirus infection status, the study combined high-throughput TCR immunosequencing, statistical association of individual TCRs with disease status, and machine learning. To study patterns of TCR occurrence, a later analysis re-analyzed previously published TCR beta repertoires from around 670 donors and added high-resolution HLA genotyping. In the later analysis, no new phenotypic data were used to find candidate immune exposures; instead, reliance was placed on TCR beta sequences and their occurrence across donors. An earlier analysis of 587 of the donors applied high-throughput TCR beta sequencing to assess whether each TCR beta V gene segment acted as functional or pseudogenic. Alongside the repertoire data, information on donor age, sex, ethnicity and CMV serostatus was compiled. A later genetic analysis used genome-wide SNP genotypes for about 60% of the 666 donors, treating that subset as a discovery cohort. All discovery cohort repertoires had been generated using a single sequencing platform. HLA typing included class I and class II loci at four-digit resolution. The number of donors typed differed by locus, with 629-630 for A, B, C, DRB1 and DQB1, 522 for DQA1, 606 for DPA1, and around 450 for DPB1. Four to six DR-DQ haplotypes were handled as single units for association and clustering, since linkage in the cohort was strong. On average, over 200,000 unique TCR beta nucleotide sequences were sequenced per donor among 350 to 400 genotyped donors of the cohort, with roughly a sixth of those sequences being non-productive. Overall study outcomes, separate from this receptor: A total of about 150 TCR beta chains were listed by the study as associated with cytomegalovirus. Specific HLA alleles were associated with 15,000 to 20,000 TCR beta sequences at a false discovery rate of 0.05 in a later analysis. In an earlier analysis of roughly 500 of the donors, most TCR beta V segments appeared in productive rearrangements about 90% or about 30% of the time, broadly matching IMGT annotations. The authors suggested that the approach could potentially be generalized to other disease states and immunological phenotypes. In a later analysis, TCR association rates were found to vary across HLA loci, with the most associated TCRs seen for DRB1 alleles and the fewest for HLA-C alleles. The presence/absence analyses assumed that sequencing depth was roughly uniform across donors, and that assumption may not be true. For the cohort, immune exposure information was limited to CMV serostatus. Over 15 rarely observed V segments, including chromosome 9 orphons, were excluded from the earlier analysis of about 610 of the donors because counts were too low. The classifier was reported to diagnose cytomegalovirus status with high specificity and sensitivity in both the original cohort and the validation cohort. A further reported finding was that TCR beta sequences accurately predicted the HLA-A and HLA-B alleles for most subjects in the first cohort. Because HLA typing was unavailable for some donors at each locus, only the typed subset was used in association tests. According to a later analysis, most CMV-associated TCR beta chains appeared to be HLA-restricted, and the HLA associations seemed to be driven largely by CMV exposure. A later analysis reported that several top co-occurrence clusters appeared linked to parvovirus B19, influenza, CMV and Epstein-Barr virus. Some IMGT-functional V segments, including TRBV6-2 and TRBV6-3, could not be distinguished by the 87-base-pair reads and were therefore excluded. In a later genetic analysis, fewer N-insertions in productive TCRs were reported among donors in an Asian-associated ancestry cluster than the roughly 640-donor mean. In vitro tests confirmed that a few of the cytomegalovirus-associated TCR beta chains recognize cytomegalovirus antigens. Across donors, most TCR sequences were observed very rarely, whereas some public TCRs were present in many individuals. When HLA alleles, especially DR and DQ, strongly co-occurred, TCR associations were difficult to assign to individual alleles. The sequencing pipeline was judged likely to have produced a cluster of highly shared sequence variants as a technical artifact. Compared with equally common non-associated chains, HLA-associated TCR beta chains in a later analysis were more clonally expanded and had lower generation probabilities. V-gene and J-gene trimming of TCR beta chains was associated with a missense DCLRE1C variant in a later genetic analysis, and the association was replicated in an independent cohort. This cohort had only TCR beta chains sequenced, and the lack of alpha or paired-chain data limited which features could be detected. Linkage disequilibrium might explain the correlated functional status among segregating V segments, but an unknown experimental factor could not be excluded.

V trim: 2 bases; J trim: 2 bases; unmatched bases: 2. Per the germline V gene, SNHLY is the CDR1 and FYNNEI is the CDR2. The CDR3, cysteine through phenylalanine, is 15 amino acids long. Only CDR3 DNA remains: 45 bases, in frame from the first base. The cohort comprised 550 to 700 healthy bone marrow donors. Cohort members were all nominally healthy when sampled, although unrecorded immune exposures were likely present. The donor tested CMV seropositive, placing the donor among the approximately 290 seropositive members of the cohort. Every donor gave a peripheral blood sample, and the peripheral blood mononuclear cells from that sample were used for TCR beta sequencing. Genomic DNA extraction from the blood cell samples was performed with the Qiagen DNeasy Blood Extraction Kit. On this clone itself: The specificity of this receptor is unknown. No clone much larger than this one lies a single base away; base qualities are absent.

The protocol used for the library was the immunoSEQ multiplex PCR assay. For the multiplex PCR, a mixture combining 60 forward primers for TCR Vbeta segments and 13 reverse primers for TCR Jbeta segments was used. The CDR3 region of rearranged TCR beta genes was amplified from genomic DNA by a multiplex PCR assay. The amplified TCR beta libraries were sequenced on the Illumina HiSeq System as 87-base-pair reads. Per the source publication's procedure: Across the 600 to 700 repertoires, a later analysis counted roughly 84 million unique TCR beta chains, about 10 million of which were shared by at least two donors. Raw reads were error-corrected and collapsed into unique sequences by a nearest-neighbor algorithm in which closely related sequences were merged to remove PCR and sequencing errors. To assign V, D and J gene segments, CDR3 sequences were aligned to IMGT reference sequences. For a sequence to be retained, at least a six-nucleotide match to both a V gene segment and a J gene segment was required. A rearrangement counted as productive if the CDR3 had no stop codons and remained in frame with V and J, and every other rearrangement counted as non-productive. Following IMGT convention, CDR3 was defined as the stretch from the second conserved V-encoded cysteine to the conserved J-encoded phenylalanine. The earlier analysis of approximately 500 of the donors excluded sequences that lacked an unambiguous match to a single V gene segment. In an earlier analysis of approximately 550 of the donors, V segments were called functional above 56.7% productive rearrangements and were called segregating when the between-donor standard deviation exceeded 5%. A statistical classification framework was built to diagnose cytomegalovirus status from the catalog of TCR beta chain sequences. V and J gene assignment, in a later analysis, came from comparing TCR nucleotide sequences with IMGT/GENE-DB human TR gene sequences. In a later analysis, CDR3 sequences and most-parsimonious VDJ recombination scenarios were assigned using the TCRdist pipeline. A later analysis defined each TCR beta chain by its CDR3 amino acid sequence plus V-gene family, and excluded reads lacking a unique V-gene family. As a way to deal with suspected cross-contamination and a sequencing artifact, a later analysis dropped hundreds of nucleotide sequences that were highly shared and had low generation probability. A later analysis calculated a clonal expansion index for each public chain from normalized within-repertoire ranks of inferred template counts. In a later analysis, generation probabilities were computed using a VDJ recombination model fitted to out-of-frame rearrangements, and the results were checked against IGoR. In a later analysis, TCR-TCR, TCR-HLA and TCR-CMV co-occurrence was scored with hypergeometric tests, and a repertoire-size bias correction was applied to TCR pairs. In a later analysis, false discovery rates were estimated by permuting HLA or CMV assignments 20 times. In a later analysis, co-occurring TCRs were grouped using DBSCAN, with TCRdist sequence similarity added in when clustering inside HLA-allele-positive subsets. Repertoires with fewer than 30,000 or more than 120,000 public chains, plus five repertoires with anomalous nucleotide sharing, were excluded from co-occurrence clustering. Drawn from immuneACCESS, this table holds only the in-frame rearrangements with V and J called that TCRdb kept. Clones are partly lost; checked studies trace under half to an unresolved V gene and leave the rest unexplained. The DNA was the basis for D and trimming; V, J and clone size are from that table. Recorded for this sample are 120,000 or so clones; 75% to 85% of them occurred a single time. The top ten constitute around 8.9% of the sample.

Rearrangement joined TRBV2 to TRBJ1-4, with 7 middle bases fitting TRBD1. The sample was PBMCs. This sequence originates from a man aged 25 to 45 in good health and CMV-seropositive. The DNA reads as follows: TGTGCCAGCAGTGAACTGACAGGGACTAATGAAAAACTGTTTTTT. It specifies CASSELTGTNEKLFF.